What follows is one TCR beta chain and its context. Its matching antigen is unknown. These data originate in a study of radiotherapy plus CTLA-4 blockade in lung cancer. Study as a whole: 15% to 20% of enrolled patients responded objectively, and over 30% had disease control.

Germline V CDR1 and CDR2: LNHDA, SQIVND (reference sequence). V lost 6 bases and J lost 4, with 24 bases in between. The CDR3 consists of 18 residues. Here immunoSEQ multiplex PCR was the method, and the copy in TCRdb shows in-frame clones only, minus some. The table includes about 59,000 clones, about 80% detected once. Ipilimumab-mediated CTLA-4 blockade plus focal radiation was given to patients having chemo-refractory metastatic non-small-cell lung cancer. Study-level points and caveats: Best predicting response, reportedly, were early blood T cell clone dynamics, with interferon-beta.

The sequence was obtained from a human donor with non-small cell lung cancer whose response to radiotherapy plus ipilimumab could not be evaluated. The sample consisted of peripheral blood, taken from a patient treated with radiotherapy plus ipilimumab. The chain carries TRBV19 and TRBJ2-2, with a possible D match to TRBD2 (6 bases). The CDR3 sequence: CASSTGLRTAGGTGELFF. In DNA form, the CDR3 reads TGTGCCAGTAGCACGGGACTTCGGACTGCCGGGGGCACCGGGGAGCTGTTTTTT.